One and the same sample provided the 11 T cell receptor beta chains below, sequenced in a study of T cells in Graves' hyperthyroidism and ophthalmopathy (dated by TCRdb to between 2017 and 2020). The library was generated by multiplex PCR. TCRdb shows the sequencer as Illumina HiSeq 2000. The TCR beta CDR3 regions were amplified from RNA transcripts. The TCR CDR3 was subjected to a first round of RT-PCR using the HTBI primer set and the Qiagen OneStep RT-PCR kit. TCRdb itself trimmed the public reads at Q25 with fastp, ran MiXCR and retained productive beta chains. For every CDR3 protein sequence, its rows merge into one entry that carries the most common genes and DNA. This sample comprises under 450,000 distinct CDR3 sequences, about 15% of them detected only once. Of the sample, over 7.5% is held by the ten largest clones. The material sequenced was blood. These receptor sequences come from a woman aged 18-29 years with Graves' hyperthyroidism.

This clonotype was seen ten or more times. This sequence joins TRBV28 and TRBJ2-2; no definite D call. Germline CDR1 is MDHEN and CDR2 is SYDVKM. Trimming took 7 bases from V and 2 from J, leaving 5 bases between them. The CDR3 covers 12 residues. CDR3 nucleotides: TGTGCCAGCAAGGAAAACACCGGGGAGCTGTTTTTT. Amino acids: CASKENTGELFF.

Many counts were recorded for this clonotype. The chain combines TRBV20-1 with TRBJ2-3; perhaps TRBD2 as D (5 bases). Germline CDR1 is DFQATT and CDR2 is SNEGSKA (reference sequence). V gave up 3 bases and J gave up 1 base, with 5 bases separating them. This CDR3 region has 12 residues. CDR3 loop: CSARRGTDTQYF. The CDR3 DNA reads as TGCAGTGCTAGGCGGGGCACAGATACGCAGTATTTT.

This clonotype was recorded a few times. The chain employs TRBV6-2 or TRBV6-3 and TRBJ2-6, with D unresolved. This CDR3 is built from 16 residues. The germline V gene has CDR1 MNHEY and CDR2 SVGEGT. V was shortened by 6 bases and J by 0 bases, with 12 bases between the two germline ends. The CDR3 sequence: CASRDDTTSGANVLTF. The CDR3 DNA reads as TGTGCCAGCAGGGACGATACGACCTCTGGGGCCAACGTCCTGACTTTC.

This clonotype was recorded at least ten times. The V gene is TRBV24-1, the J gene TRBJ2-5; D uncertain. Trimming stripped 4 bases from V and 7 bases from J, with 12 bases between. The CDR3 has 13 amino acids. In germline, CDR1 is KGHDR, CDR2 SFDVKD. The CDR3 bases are TGTGCCACCAGTGACGGACCCCTCGGGACCCAGTACTTC. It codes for CATSDGPLGTQYF.

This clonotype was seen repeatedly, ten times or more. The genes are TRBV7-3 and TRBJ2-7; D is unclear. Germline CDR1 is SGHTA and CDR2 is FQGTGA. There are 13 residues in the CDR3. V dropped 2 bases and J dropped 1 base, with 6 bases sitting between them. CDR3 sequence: CASSLLDSYEQYF. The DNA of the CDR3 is TGTGCCAGCAGCTTACTAGATTCCTACGAGCAGTACTTC. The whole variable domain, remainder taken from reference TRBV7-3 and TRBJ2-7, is GAGVSQTPSNKVTEKGKYVELRCDPISGHTALYWYRQSLGQGPEFLIYFQGTGAADDSGLPNDRFFAVRPEGSVSTLKIQRTERGDSAVYLCASSLLDSYEQYFGPGTRLTVT.

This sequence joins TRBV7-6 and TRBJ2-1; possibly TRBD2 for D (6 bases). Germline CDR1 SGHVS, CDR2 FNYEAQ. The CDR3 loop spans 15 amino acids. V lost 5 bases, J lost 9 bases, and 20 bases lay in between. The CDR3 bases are TGTGCCAGCAGCCCAACGGGGACTCCGCTTACTGAGCAGTTCTTC. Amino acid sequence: CASSPTGTPLTEQFF.

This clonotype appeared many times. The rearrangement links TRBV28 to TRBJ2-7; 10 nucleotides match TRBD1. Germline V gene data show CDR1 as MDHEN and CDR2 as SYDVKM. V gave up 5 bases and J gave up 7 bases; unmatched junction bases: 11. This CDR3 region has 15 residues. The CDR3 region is CASSLETGGQVEQYF. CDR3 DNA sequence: TGTGCCAGCAGTCTCGAGACAGGGGGCCAGGTAGAGCAGTACTTC.

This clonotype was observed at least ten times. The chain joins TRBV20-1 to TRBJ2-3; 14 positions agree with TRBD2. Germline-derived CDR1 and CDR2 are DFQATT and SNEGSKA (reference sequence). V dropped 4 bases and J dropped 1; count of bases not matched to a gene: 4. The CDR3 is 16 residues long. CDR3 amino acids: CSATGLAGEGTDTQYF. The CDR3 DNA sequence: TGCAGTGCTACGGGACTAGCGGGAGAAGGCACAGATACGCAGTATTTT.

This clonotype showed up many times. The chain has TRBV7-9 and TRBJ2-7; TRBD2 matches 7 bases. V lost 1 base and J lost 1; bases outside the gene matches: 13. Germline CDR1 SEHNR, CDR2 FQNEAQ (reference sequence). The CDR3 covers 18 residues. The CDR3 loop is CASSLGLVGAGLSYEQYF. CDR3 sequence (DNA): TGTGCCAGCAGCTTAGGCTTGGTAGGAGCGGGGCTTTCCTACGAGCAGTACTTC.

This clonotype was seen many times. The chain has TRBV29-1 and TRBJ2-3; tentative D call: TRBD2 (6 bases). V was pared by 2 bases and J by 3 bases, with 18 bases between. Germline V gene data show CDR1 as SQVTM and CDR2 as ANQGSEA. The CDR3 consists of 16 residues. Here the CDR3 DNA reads TGCAGCGTTGAATGGGGGGAAGGTGAACTGACAGATACGCAGTATTTT. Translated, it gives CSVEWGEGELTDTQYF.

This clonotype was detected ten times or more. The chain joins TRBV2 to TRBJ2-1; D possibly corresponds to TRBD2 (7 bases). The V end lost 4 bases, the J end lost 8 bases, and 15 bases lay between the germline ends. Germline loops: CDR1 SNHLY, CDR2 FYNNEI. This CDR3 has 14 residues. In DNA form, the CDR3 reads TGTGCCAGCAGTGGGGGGGGTGGGGGCGATGAGCAGTTCTTC. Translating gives CASSGGGGGDEQFF.